These T cell receptor beta chains were read from a single sample in a study of regulatory T cells in long-lasting Graves disease. Using its own MiXCR run on the multiplex PCR reads, TCRdb lists one record per CDR3 protein. The repertoire holds about 460,000 distinct CDR3 sequences, with 11% to 15% as singletons. This sample also belongs to another study, concerning T cells in Graves' hyperthyroidism and ophthalmopathy.

Sequenced material: peripheral blood mononuclear cells (PBMCs), taken at new diagnosis, from a patient treated with antithyroid drugs. All receptors come from a woman between 45 and 60 years old with Graves disease. CDR3s include the opening cysteine and the closing phenylalanine or tryptophan. The order of the fields is V gene, clone size, J gene, D gene, CDR3 protein, CDR3 DNA. The D gene is left open where the match is weak. Rows may omit the clone size; those that give it use once, few, many or a size class.

v_gene: TRBV5-1
abundance: .
j_gene: TRBJ1-4
d_gene: .
CDR3aa: CASSLEGHLATNEKLFF
CDR3nt: TGCGCCAGCAGCTTGGAGGGACACCTTGCAACTAATGAAAAACTGTTTTTT

v_gene: TRBV20-1
abundance: many
j_gene: TRBJ1-1
d_gene: TRBD1
CDR3aa: CSARDFLQGFRTEAFF
CDR3nt: TGCAGTGCTAGAGACTTCCTACAGGGGTTCCGAACTGAAGCTTTCTTT

v_gene: TRBV28
abundance: .
j_gene: TRBJ2-7
d_gene: TRBD2
CDR3aa: CASREYTSGGYEQYF
CDR3nt: TGTGCCAGCAGGGAATATACTAGCGGGGGTTACGAGCAGTACTTC

v_gene: TRBV30
abundance: many
j_gene: TRBJ2-2
d_gene: .
CDR3aa: CAWSEGRQDTGELFF
CDR3nt: TGTGCCTGGAGCGAGGGACGGCAAGACACCGGGGAGCTGTTTTTT

v_gene: TRBV5-1
abundance: many
j_gene: TRBJ1-1
d_gene: .
CDR3aa: CASSQKMRQVNTEAFF
CDR3nt: TGCGCCAGCAGCCAAAAGATGCGGCAGGTGAACACTGAAGCTTTCTTT

v_gene: TRBV3-1
abundance: few
j_gene: TRBJ1-5
d_gene: .
CDR3aa: CASSQVLADGPQHF
CDR3nt: TGTGCCAGCAGCCAAGTACTTGCGGACGGGCCCCAGCATTTT

v_gene: TRBV3-1
abundance: many
j_gene: TRBJ2-1
d_gene: TRBD2
CDR3aa: CASSQSTSGRRYNEQFF
CDR3nt: TGTGCCAGCAGCCAATCGACTAGCGGGAGACGATACAATGAGCAGTTCTTC

v_gene: TRBV2
abundance: many
j_gene: TRBJ1-5
d_gene: .
CDR3aa: CASSENGGNQPQHF
CDR3nt: TGTGCCAGCAGTGAAAATGGGGGAAATCAGCCCCAGCATTTT

v_gene: TRBV6-1
abundance: .
j_gene: TRBJ2-7
d_gene: .
CDR3aa: CASSELASSYEQYF
CDR3nt: TGTGCCAGCAGTGAGCTAGCGAGCTCCTACGAGCAGTACTTC

v_gene: TRBV20-1
abundance: many
j_gene: TRBJ1-2
d_gene: TRBD1
CDR3aa: CSAMTGGAIGYTF
CDR3nt: TGCAGTGCTATGACAGGGGGCGCAATCGGCTACACCTTC

v_gene: TRBV27
abundance: .
j_gene: TRBJ1-6
d_gene: .
CDR3aa: CASSLSQGHNSPLHF
CDR3nt: TGTGCCAGCAGTTTATCCCAGGGACATAATTCACCCCTCCACTTT

v_gene: TRBV3-1
abundance: many
j_gene: TRBJ2-7
d_gene: .
CDR3aa: CASSVVAGTYEQYF
CDR3nt: TGTGCCAGCAGCGTAGTGGCGGGGACCTACGAGCAGTACTTC

v_gene: TRBV20-1
abundance: many
j_gene: TRBJ2-1
d_gene: TRBD2
CDR3aa: CSARAPGLADNEQFF
CDR3nt: TGCAGTGCTAGAGCCCCGGGACTAGCGGACAATGAGCAGTTCTTC

v_gene: TRBV29-1
abundance: many
j_gene: TRBJ2-2
d_gene: TRBD1
CDR3aa: CSVGWTGANTGELFF
CDR3nt: TGCAGCGTTGGGTGGACAGGTGCCAACACCGGGGAGCTGTTTTTT

v_gene: TRBV25-1
abundance: .
j_gene: TRBJ1-4
d_gene: .
CDR3aa: CASSEYEADEKLFF
CDR3nt: TGTGCCAGCAGTGAATACGAGGCGGACGAAAAACTGTTTTTT

v_gene: TRBV24-1
abundance: many
j_gene: TRBJ2-5
d_gene: .
CDR3aa: CATSDGSMTQYF
CDR3nt: TGTGCCACCAGTGATGGGAGTATGACCCAGTACTTC

v_gene: TRBV15
abundance: .
j_gene: TRBJ1-6
d_gene: .
CDR3aa: CATRIQKNSPLHF
CDR3nt: TGTGCCACCAGAATCCAGAAGAATTCACCCCTCCACTTT

v_gene: TRBV28
abundance: many
j_gene: TRBJ2-1
d_gene: TRBD1
CDR3aa: CASSSFGTGGYNEQFF
CDR3nt: TGTGCCAGCAGTTCCTTCGGGACAGGGGGCTACAATGAGCAGTTCTTC

v_gene: TRBV6-2/TRBV6-3
abundance: few
j_gene: TRBJ2-7
d_gene: TRBD1
CDR3aa: CASWGQGADEQYF
CDR3nt: TGTGCCAGCTGGGGACAGGGGGCAGACGAGCAGTACTTC

v_gene: TRBV12-3/TRBV12-4
abundance: many
j_gene: TRBJ1-6
d_gene: .
CDR3aa: CASSLRLTGAYNSPLHF
CDR3nt: TGTGCCAGCAGTTTACGCTTGACGGGGGCATATAATTCACCCCTCCACTTT

v_gene: TRBV7-9
abundance: many
j_gene: TRBJ1-1
d_gene: .
CDR3aa: CASSLGGANTEAFF
CDR3nt: TGTGCCAGCAGCTTAGGGGGGGCGAACACTGAAGCTTTCTTT

v_gene: TRBV18
abundance: .
j_gene: TRBJ1-4
d_gene: .
CDR3aa: CASSPETATNEKLFF
CDR3nt: TGTGCCAGCTCACCAGAGACAGCAACTAATGAAAAACTGTTTTTT

v_gene: TRBV6-2/TRBV6-3
abundance: .
j_gene: TRBJ1-6
d_gene: .
CDR3aa: CASRIGTAHWPLHF
CDR3nt: TGTGCCAGCAGGATCGGGACGGCCCATTGGCCCCTCCACTTT

v_gene: TRBV5-6
abundance: .
j_gene: TRBJ2-5
d_gene: .
CDR3aa: CASSLGASEYQETQYF
CDR3nt: TGTGCCAGCAGCTTGGGAGCTAGCGAGTACCAAGAGACCCAGTACTTC

v_gene: TRBV30
abundance: many
j_gene: TRBJ1-1
d_gene: .
CDR3aa: CAAQDRVSFF
CDR3nt: TGTGCCGCTCAGGACCGCGTCTCTTTCTTT

v_gene: TRBV6-1
abundance: once
j_gene: TRBJ2-1
d_gene: .
CDR3aa: CASHWASGNEEFF
CDR3nt: .

v_gene: TRBV18
abundance: many
j_gene: TRBJ2-7
d_gene: .
CDR3aa: CASSPPGFSYEQYF
CDR3nt: TGTGCCAGCTCACCACCCGGGTTCTCCTACGAGCAGTACTTC

v_gene: TRBV2
abundance: few
j_gene: TRBJ2-7
d_gene: TRBD2
CDR3aa: CASSVWRELPHSYEQYF
CDR3nt: TGTGCCAGCAGTGTCTGGCGGGAGCTCCCTCACTCCTACGAGCAGTACTTC

v_gene: TRBV11-2
abundance: .
j_gene: TRBJ1-2
d_gene: TRBD1
CDR3aa: CASSQEDRAGNYGYTF
CDR3nt: TGTGCCAGCAGCCAAGAAGACAGGGCGGGAAACTATGGCTACACCTTC

v_gene: TRBV30
abundance: many
j_gene: TRBJ1-1
d_gene: TRBD1
CDR3aa: CAWSRQGVEAFF
CDR3nt: TGTGCCTGGAGCCGACAGGGGGTTGAAGCTTTCTTT

v_gene: TRBV24-1
abundance: many
j_gene: TRBJ1-1
d_gene: .
CDR3aa: CATRTGGGTEAFF
CDR3nt: TGTGCCACCAGGACCGGAGGTGGAACTGAAGCTTTCTTT

v_gene: TRBV20-1
abundance: many
j_gene: TRBJ2-1
d_gene: TRBD2
CDR3aa: CSASIAGDHNEQFF
CDR3nt: TGCAGTGCTAGTATAGCGGGAGACCACAATGAGCAGTTCTTC

v_gene: TRBV27
abundance: few
j_gene: TRBJ2-7
d_gene: TRBD2
CDR3aa: CASSFSGRYEQYF
CDR3nt: TGTGCCAGCAGTTTTAGCGGGAGATACGAGCAGTACTTC

v_gene: TRBV19
abundance: few
j_gene: TRBJ2-2
d_gene: .
CDR3aa: CASKVGTGELFF
CDR3nt: TGTGCCAGTAAAGTTGGGACCGGGGAGCTGTTTTTT

v_gene: TRBV2
abundance: few
j_gene: TRBJ2-4
d_gene: .
CDR3aa: CASRQGVGVAKNIQYF
CDR3nt: TGTGCCAGCAGGCAAGGGGTGGGGGTAGCCAAAAACATTCAGTACTTC

v_gene: TRBV20-1
abundance: few
j_gene: TRBJ1-4
d_gene: .
CDR3aa: CSARDSLRGGEKLFF
CDR3nt: TGCAGTGCTAGAGATAGTCTGAGGGGTGGTGAAAAACTGTTTTTT

v_gene: TRBV20-1
abundance: many
j_gene: TRBJ2-5
d_gene: TRBD2
CDR3aa: CSAYTTSGRARETQYF
CDR3nt: TGCAGTGCATATACGACTAGCGGGAGGGCCCGGGAGACCCAGTACTTC

v_gene: TRBV4-1
abundance: .
j_gene: TRBJ1-1
d_gene: .
CDR3aa: CASSQDRGWGNTEAFF
CDR3nt: TGCGCCAGCAGCCAAGATAGGGGATGGGGGAACACTGAAGCTTTCTTT

v_gene: TRBV28
abundance: .
j_gene: TRBJ2-6
d_gene: .
CDR3aa: CASSLWKGDSGSGANVLTF
CDR3nt: TGTGCCAGCAGTTTATGGAAGGGGGACAGCGGGTCTGGGGCCAACGTCCTGACTTTC

v_gene: TRBV7-9
abundance: many
j_gene: TRBJ2-5
d_gene: TRBD2
CDR3aa: CASSFSRRRERQEETQYF
CDR3nt: TGTGCCAGCAGCTTCAGTCGAAGGCGGGAGAGGCAGGAAGAGACCCAGTACTTC

v_gene: TRBV11-2
abundance: .
j_gene: TRBJ2-6
d_gene: TRBD1
CDR3aa: CASSLAGTGSSGANVLTF
CDR3nt: TGTGCCAGCAGCTTAGCCGGGACAGGGAGCTCTGGGGCCAACGTCCTGACTTTC

v_gene: TRBV4-1
abundance: few
j_gene: TRBJ2-7
d_gene: TRBD1
CDR3aa: CASSQPDRGFYEQYF
CDR3nt: TGCGCCAGCAGCCAACCGGACAGGGGGTTCTACGAGCAGTACTTC

v_gene: TRBV30
abundance: .
j_gene: TRBJ2-7
d_gene: .
CDR3aa: CAWSSTSSSYEQYF
CDR3nt: TGTGCCTGGAGTAGTACATCCTCATCCTACGAGCAGTACTTC

v_gene: TRBV19
abundance: .
j_gene: TRBJ1-6
d_gene: TRBD1
CDR3aa: CASKQGVQGNSPLHF
CDR3nt: TGTGCCAGCAAACAAGGGGTACAGGGGAATTCACCCCTCCACTTT

v_gene: TRBV3-1
abundance: .
j_gene: TRBJ1-1
d_gene: TRBD1
CDR3aa: CASSQGQGLESFF
CDR3nt: TGTGCCAGCAGCCAAGGACAGGGGTTAGAATCTTTCTTT

v_gene: TRBV29-1
abundance: few
j_gene: TRBJ2-1
d_gene: .
CDR3aa: CSVEKGTLSSYNEQFF
CDR3nt: TGCAGCGTTGAAAAGGGGACGCTGAGCTCCTACAATGAGCAGTTCTTC

v_gene: TRBV12-3/TRBV12-4
abundance: few
j_gene: TRBJ1-3
d_gene: TRBD1
CDR3aa: CASRMTGRGNTIYF
CDR3nt: TGTGCCAGCAGGATGACAGGGAGGGGAAACACCATATATTTT

v_gene: TRBV10-1
abundance: many
j_gene: TRBJ2-5
d_gene: TRBD1
CDR3aa: CASARDREKTQYF
CDR3nt: TGCGCCAGCGCTCGGGACAGGGAAAAGACCCAGTACTTC

v_gene: TRBV12-3/TRBV12-4
abundance: .
j_gene: TRBJ2-1
d_gene: TRBD2
CDR3aa: CASSETSGRYSYNEQFF
CDR3nt: TGTGCCAGCAGTGAGACTAGCGGGAGATATTCCTACAATGAGCAGTTCTTC

v_gene: TRBV18
abundance: .
j_gene: TRBJ2-2
d_gene: .
CDR3aa: CASSPLDIGNTGELFF
CDR3nt: TGTGCCAGCTCACCCCTGGACATCGGGAACACCGGGGAGCTGTTTTTT

v_gene: TRBV13
abundance: few
j_gene: TRBJ2-7
d_gene: TRBD2
CDR3aa: CASSPSGTKMTHYEQYF
CDR3nt: TGTGCCAGCAGCCCCAGCGGGACCAAGATGACGCACTACGAGCAGTACTTC

v_gene: TRBV28
abundance: many
j_gene: TRBJ2-7
d_gene: TRBD2
CDR3aa: CASSPGLPLYEQYF
CDR3nt: TGTGCCAGCAGTCCGGGACTACCCCTCTACGAGCAGTACTTC

v_gene: TRBV28
abundance: many
j_gene: TRBJ2-7
d_gene: .
CDR3aa: CASSAAGGDNSYEQYF
CDR3nt: TGTGCCAGCAGTGCAGCAGGGGGGGATAACTCCTACGAGCAGTACTTC

v_gene: TRBV29-1
abundance: few
j_gene: TRBJ2-5
d_gene: TRBD2
CDR3aa: CSVVLLAGGETQYF
CDR3nt: TGCAGCGTTGTTTTACTAGCGGGAGGGGAGACCCAGTACTTC

v_gene: TRBV10-3
abundance: many
j_gene: TRBJ2-7
d_gene: .
CDR3aa: CAISDYYLALYEQYF
CDR3nt: TGTGCCATCAGTGACTACTACTTAGCCCTCTACGAGCAGTACTTC

v_gene: TRBV12-3/TRBV12-4
abundance: few
j_gene: TRBJ2-1
d_gene: .
CDR3aa: CASRQQSYNEQFF
CDR3nt: TGTGCCAGCAGGCAACAGTCCTACAATGAGCAGTTCTTC

v_gene: TRBV7-3
abundance: many
j_gene: TRBJ2-1
d_gene: TRBD2
CDR3aa: CASSTTGLAGVEQFF
CDR3nt: TGTGCCAGCAGCACGACGGGACTAGCGGGGGTTGAGCAGTTCTTC

v_gene: TRBV7-8
abundance: many
j_gene: TRBJ2-5
d_gene: TRBD1
CDR3aa: CASSLGTGRSKETQYF
CDR3nt: TGTGCCAGCAGCTTGGGGACAGGGCGGTCGAAAGAGACCCAGTACTTC